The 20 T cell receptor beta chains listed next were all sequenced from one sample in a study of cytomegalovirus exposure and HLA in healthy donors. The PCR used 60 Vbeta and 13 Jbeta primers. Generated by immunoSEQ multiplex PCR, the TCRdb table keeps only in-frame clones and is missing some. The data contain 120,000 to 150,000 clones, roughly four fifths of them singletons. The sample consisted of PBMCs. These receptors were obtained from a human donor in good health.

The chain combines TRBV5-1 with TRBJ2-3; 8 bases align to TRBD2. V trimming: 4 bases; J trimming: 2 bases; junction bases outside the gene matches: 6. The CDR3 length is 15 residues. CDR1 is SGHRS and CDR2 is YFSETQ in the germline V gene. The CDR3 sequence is CASSPGTSSTDTQYF. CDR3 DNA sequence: TGCGCCAGCAGCCCCGGGACTAGTTCCACAGATACGCAGTATTTT.

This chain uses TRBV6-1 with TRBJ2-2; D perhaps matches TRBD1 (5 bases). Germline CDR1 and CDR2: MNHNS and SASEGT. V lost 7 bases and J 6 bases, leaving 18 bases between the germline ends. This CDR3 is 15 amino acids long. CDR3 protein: CASKALQGSAGELFF. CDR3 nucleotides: TGTGCCAGCAAGGCTCTTCAGGGTTCCGCCGGGGAGCTGTTTTTT.

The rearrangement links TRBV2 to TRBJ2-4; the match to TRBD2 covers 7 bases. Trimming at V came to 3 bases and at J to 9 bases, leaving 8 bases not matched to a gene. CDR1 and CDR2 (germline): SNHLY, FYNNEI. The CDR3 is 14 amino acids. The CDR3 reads CASSDGGSGRIQYF. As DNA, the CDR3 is TGTGCCAGCAGTGACGGCGGGAGTGGGCGCATTCAGTACTTC.

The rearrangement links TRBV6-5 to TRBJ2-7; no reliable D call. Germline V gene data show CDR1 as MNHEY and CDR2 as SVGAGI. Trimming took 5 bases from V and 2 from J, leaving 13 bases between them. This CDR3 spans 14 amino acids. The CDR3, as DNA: TGTGCCAGCAGTACGGGTCGCGCCCCCTACGAGCAGTACTTC. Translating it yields CASSTGRAPYEQYF.

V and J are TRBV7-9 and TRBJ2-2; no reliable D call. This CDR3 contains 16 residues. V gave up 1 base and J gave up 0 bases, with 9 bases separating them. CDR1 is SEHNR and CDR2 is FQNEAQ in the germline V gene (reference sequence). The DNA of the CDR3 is TGTGCCAGCAGCTTAGTGTTTGGCTCGAACACCGGGGAGCTGTTTTTT. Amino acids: CASSLVFGSNTGELFF.

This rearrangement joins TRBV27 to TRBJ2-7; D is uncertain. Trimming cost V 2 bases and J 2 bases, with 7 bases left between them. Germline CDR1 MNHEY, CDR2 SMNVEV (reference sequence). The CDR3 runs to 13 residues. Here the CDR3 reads CASSLGLAYEQYF. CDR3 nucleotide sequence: TGTGCCAGCAGTTTAGGTCTAGCCTACGAGCAGTACTTC.

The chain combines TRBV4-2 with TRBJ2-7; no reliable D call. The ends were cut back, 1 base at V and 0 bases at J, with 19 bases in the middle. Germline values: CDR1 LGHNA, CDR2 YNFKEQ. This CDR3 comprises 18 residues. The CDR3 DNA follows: TGTGCCAGCAGCCAAGTCTTAACAGCTCAGCTTAGCTCCTACGAGCAGTACTTC. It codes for CASSQVLTAQLSSYEQYF.

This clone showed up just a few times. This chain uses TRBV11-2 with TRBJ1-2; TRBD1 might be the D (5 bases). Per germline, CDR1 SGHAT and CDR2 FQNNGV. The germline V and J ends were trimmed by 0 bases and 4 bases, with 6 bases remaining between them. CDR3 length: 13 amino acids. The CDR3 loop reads CASSLEGGYGYTF. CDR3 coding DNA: TGTGCCAGCAGCTTAGAGGGGGGCTATGGCTACACCTTC.

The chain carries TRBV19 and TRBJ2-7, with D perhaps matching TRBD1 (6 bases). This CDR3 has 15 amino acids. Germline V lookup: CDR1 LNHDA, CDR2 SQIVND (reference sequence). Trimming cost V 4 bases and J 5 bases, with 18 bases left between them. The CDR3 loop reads CASSTGTLVKHEQYF. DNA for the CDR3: TGTGCCAGTAGTACCGGGACACTGGTCAAACACGAGCAGTACTTC. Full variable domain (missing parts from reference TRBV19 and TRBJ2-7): DGGITQSPKYLFRKEGQNVTLSCEQNLNHDAMYWYRQDPGQGLRLIYYSQIVNDFQKGDIAEGYSVSREKKESFPLTVTSAQKNPTAFYLCASSTGTLVKHEQYFGPGTRLTVT.

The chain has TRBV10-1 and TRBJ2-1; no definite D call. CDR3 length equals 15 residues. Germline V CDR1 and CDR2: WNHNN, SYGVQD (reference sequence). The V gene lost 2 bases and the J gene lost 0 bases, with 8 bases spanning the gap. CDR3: CASSEMRSSYNEQFF. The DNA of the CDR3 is TGCGCCAGCAGTGAGATGCGGAGCTCCTACAATGAGCAGTTCTTC.

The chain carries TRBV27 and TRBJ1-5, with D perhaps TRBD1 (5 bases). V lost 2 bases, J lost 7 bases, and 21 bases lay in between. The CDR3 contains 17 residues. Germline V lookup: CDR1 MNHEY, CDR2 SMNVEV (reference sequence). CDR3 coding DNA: TGTGCCAGCAGTTTAAAGGCCGGGGGGGGTTCTAGGCAGCCCCAGCATTTT. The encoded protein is CASSLKAGGGSRQPQHF.

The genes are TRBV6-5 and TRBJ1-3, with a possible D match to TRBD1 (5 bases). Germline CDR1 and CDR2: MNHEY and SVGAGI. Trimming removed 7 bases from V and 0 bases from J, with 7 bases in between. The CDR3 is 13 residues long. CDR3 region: CASNGASGNTIYF. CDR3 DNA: TGTGCCAGCAATGGGGCCTCTGGAAACACCATATATTTT.

This CDR3 reads CAKIPGKGYNSPLHF. The CDR3 nucleotides are TGTGCCAAAATACCAGGGAAGGGCTATAATTCACCCCTCCACTTT. The rearrangement links TRBV7-9 to TRBJ1-6; D is perhaps TRBD1 (5 bases). Germline V gene sequence: CDR1 SEHNR, CDR2 FQNEAQ (reference sequence). V lost 10 bases and J lost 3, with 16 bases in between. The CDR3 loop spans 15 amino acids.

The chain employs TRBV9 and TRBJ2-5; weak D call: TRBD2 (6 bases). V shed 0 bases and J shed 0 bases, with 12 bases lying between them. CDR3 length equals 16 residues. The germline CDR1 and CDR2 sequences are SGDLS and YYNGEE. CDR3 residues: CASSVGSSVDQETQYF. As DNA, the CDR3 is TGTGCCAGCAGCGTAGGCTCTAGCGTGGACCAAGAGACCCAGTACTTC.

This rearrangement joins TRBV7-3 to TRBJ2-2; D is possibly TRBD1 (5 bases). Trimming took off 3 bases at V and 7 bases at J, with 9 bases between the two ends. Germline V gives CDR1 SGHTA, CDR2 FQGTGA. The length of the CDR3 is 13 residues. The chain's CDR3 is CASSLTVGGELFF. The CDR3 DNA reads TGTGCCAGCAGCTTGACAGTGGGCGGGGAGCTGTTTTTT.

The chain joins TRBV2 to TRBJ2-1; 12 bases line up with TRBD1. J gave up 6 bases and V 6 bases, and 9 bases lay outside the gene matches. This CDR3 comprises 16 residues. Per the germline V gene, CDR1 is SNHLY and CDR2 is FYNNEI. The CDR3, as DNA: TGTGCCAGCAGCGCCCCGGGACAGGGGGCGCTCAATGAGCAGTTCTTC. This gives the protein CASSAPGQGALNEQFF. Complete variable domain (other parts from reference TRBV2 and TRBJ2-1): EPEVTQTPSHQVTQMGQEVILRCVPISNHLYFYWYRQILGQKVEFLVSFYNNEISEKSEIFDDQFSVERPDGSNFTLKIRSTKLEDSAMYFCASSAPGQGALNEQFFGPGTRLTVL.

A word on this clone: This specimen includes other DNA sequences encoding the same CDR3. The chain's CDR3 is CASSQGFAGGTEAFF. The CDR3 nucleotides are TGTGCCAGCAGCCAAGGGTTCGCAGGGGGTACTGAAGCTTTCTTT. The chain links TRBV4-2 to TRBJ1-1; 7 nucleotides agree with TRBD1. Germline values: CDR1 LGHNA, CDR2 YNFKEQ. The V gene end was trimmed by 1 base and the J gene end by 5 bases; junction bases not matched to a gene: 7. The CDR3 totals 15 residues.

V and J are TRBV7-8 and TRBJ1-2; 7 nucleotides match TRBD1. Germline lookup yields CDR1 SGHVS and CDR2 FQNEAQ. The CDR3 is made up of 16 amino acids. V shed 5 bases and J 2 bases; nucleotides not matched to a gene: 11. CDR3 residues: CASSQRDSPRNYGYTF. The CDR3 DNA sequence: TGTGCCAGCAGCCAACGGGACAGCCCGAGGAACTATGGCTACACCTTC.

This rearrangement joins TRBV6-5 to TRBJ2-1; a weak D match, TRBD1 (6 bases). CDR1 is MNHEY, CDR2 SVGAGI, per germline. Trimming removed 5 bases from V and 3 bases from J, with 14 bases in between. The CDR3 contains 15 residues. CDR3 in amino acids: CASSIQGPNYNEQFF. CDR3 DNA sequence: TGTGCCAGCAGTATTCAGGGGCCGAACTACAATGAGCAGTTCTTC.

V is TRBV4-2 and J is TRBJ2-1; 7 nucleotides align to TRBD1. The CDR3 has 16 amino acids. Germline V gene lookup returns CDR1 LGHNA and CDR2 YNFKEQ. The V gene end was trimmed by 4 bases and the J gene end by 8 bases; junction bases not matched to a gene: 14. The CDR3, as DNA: TGTGCCAGCAGCCCTAACAACAGGGGCCCTTTCTATGAGCAGTTCTTC. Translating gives CASSPNNRGPFYEQFF.